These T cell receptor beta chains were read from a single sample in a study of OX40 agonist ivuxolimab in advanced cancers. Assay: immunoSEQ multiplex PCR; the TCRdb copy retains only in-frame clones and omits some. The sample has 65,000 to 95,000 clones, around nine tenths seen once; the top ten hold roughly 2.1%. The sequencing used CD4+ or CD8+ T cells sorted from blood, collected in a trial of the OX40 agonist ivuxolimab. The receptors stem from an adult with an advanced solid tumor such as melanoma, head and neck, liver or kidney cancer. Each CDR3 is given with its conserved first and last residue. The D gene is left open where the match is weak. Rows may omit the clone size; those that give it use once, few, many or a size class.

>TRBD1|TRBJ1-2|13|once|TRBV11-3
CASSEGTGYGYTF
TGTGCCAGCAGCGAAGGGACAGGCTATGGCTACACCTTC
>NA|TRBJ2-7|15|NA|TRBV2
CASSEEGGLSYEQYF
TGTGCCAGCAGTGAAGAGGGGGGACTGAGCTACGAGCAGTACTTC
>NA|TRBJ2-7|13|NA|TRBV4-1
CATSRGLAYEQYF
TGCGCCACCTCCCGGGGGCTAGCCTACGAGCAGTACTTC
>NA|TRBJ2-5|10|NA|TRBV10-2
CAWVRGTQYF
TGCGCCTGGGTTAGGGGGACCCAGTACTTC
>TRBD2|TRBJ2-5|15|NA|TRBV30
CAWSRTSGGQETQYF
TGTGCCTGGAGTCGGACTAGCGGAGGACAAGAGACCCAGTACTTC
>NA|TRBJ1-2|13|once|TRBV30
CAWSRQGSYGYTF
TGTGCCTGGAGTCGTCAGGGAAGCTATGGCTACACCTTC
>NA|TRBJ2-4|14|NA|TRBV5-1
CASRPTGTEDIQYF
TGCGCCAGCAGGCCAACAGGCACCGAAGACATTCAGTACTTC
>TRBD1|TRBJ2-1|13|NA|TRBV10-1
CASSEAHTGGQFF
TGCGCCAGCAGTGAGGCTCACACAGGGGGGCAGTTCTTC
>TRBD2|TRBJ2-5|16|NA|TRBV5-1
CASSLVASGMPRTQYF
TGCGCCAGCAGCTTGGTGGCCAGCGGGATGCCCAGGACCCAGTACTTC
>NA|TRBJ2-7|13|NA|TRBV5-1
CASSLEPLGEQYF
TGCGCCAGCAGCTTGGAACCTCTAGGCGAGCAGTACTTC
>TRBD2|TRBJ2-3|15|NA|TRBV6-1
CASSWTSGKTDTQYF
TGTGCCAGCAGTTGGACTAGCGGGAAGACAGATACGCAGTATTTT
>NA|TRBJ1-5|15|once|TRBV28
CASRPPPGGKQPQHF
TGTGCCAGCAGACCCCCCCCCGGAGGGAAACAGCCCCAGCATTTT
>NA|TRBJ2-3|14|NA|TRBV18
CASSLFSSTDTQYF
TGTGCCAGCTCACTTTTTTCTAGCACAGATACGCAGTATTTT
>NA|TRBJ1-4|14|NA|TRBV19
CASSPQVGNEKLFF
TGTGCCAGTAGTCCCCAGGTGGGGAATGAAAAACTGTTTTTT
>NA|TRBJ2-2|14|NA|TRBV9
CASSVASSTGELFF
TGTGCCAGCAGCGTAGCTTCCAGCACCGGGGAGCTGTTTTTT
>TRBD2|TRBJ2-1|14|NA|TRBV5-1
CASSPERGDNEQFF
TGCGCCAGCAGCCCCGAACGGGGGGACAATGAGCAGTTCTTC
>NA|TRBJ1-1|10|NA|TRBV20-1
CSASRLVGFF
TGCAGTGCTAGTCGCTTGGTGGGTTTCTTT
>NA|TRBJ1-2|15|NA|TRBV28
CASSSTGTPGGGYTF
TGTGCCAGCAGTTCAACCGGGACCCCCGGTGGCGGCTACACCTTC
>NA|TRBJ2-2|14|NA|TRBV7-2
CASSQDRGSRELFF
TGTGCCAGCAGCCAAGACAGAGGGTCAAGGGAGCTGTTTTTT
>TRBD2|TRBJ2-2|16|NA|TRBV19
CASSVHWGGNTGELFF
TGTGCCAGTAGTGTCCACTGGGGGGGTAACACCGGGGAGCTGTTTTTT
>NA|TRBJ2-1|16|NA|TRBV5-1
CASSVLALSSYNEQFF
TGCGCCAGCAGCGTCTTAGCCCTTAGCTCCTACAATGAGCAGTTCTTC
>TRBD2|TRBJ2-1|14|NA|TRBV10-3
CAISVSSGTDEQFF
TGTGCCATCAGTGTCAGTAGCGGGACGGATGAGCAGTTCTTC
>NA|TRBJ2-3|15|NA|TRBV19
CASSIQRARTDTQYF
TGTGCCAGTAGTATCCAGAGGGCGCGCACAGATACGCAGTATTTT